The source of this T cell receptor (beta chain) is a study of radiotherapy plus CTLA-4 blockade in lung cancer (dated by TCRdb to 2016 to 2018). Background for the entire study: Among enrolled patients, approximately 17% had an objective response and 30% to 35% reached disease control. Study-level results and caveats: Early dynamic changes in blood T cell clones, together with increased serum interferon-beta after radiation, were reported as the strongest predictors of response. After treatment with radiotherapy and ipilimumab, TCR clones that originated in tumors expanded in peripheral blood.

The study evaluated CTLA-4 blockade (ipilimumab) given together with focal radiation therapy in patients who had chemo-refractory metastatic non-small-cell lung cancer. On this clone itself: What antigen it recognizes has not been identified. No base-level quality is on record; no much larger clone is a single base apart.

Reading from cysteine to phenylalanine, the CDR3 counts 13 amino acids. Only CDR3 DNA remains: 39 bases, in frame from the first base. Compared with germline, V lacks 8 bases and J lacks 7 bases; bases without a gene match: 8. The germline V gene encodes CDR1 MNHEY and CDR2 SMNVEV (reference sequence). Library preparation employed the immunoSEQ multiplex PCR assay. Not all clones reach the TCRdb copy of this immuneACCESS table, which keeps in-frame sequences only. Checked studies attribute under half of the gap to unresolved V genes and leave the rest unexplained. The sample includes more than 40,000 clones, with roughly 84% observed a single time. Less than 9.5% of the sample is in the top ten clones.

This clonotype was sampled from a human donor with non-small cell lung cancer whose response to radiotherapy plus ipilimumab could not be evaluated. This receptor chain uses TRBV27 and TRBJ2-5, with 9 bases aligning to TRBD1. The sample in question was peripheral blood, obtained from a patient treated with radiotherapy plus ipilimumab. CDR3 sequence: CASGQGRIGTQYF. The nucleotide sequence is TGTGCCAGCGGACAGGGGCGAATTGGGACCCAGTACTTC.